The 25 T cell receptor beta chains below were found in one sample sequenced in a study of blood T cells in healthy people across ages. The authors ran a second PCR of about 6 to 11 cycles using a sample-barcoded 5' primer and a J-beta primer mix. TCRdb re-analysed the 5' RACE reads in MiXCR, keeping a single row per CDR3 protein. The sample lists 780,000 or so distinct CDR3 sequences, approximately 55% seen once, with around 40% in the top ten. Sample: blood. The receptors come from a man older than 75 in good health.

The CDR3 is CASSLGQAMGAFF. The CDR3 region has the DNA TGTGCCAGCAGCTTAGGGCAGGCAATGGGAGCTTTCTTT. The chain uses TRBV7-2 and TRBJ1-1; D is undetermined. This CDR3 spans 13 amino acids. V was cut by 1 base and J by 10 bases, with 13 bases left in between. Germline V gives CDR1 SGHTA, CDR2 FQGNSA.

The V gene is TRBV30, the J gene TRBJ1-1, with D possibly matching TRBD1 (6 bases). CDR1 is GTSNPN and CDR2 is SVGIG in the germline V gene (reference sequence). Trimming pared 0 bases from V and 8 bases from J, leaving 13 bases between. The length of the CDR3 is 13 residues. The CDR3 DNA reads TGTGCCTGGAGTGTACAGGGTGGAGCCGAAGCTTTCTTT. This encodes CAWSVQGGAEAFF.

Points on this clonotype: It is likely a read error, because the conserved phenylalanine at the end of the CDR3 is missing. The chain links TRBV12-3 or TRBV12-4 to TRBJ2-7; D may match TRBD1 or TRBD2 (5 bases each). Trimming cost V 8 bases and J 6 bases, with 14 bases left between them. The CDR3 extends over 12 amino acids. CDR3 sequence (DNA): TGTGCCAGCGCAACGTCGGGACGCGAGCAGTACCTC. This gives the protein CASATSGREQYL.

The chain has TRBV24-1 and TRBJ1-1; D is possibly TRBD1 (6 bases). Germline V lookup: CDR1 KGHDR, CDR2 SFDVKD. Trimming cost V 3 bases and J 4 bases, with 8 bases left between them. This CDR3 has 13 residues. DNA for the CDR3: TGTGCCACCAGTGATCGGGGGCCCACTGAAGCTTTCTTT. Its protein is CATSDRGPTEAFF.

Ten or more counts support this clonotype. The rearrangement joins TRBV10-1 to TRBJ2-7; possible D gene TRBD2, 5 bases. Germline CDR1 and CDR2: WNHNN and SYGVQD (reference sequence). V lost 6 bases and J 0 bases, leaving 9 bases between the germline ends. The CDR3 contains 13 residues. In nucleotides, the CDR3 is TGCGCCAGCAGGCCAGCGGACTCCTACGAGCAGTACTTC. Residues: CASRPADSYEQYF.

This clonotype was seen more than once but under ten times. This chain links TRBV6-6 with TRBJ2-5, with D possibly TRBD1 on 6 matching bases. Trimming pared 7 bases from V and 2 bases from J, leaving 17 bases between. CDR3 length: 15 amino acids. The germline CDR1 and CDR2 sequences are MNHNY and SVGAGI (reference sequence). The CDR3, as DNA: TGTGCCAGCACCTACCAGGTCCAGGGGCAAGAGACCCAGTACTTC. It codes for CASTYQVQGQETQYF.

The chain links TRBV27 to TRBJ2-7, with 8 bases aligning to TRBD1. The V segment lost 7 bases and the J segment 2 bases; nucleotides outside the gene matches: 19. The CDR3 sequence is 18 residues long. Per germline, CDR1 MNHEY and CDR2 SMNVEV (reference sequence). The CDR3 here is CASMGSGTGGEWAYEQYF. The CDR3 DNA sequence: TGTGCCAGCATGGGATCGGGGACAGGCGGGGAGTGGGCCTACGAGCAGTACTTC.

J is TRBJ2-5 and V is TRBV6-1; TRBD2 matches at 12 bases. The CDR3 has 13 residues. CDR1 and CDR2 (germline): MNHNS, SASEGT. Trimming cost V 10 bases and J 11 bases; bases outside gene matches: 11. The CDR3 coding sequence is TGTGCCACAGGACTAGCGGGACAGGATGAGCAGTACTTC. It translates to CATGLAGQDEQYF.

CDR3 region: CASSQAPTSTDTQYF. The CDR3 region has the DNA TGTGCCAGCAGCCAAGCCCCGACTAGCACAGATACGCAGTATTTT. The chain uses TRBV4-2 and TRBJ2-3; D remains unclear. The CDR3 is 15 residues long. Trimming shortened V by 1 base and J by 0 bases, and 8 bases separated the two germline ends. Germline lookup yields CDR1 LGHNA and CDR2 YNFKEQ.

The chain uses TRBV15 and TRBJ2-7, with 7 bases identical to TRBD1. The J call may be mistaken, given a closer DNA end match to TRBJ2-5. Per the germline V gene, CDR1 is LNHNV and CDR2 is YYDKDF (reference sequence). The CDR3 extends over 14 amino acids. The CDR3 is CATSRLTGRETQYF. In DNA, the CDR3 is TGTGCCACCAGCAGACTGACAGGGCGGGAGACCCAGTACTTC.

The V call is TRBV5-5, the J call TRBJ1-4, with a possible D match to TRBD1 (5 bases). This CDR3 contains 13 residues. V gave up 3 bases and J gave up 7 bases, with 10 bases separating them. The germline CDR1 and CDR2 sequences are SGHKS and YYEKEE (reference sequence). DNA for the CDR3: TGTGCCAGCAGCTGGGTCAGGGTTGAAAAACTGTTTTTT. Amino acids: CASSWVRVEKLFF.

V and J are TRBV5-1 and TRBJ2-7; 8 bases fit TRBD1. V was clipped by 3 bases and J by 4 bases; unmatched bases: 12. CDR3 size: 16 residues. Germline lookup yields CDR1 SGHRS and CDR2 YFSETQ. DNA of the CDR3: TGCGCCAGCAGCTACGGAACGACAGGGGCCAGGTACGAGCAGTACTTC. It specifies CASSYGTTGARYEQYF.

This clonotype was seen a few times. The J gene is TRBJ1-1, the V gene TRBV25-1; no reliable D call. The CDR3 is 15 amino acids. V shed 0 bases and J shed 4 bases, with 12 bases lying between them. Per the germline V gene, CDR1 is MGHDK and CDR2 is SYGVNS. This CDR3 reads CASSEYGPSPTEAFF. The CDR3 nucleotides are TGTGCCAGCAGTGAATATGGCCCTTCCCCCACTGAAGCTTTCTTT.

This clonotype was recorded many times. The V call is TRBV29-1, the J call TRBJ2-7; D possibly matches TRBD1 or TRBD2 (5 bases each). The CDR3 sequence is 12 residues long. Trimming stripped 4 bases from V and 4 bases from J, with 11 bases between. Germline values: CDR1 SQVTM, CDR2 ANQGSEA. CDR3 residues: CSVGGVGYEQYF. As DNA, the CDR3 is TGCAGCGTTGGAGGGGTAGGATACGAGCAGTACTTC.

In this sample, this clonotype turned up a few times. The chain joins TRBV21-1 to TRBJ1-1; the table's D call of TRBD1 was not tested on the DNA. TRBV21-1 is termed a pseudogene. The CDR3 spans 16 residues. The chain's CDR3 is CASRRVPGGKFAEAFF. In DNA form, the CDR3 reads TGTGCCAGCAGAAGGGTTCCAGGGGGCAAGTTCGCTGAAGCTTTCTTT.

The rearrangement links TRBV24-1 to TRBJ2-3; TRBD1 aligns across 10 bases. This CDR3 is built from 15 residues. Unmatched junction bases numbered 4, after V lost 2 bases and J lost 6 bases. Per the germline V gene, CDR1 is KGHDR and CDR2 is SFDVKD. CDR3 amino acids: CATSDSPGQGDTQYF. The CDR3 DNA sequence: TGTGCCACCAGTGATTCCCCGGGACAGGGGGATACGCAGTATTTT.

Here the CDR3 reads CATTSSGGYNEQFF. DNA for the CDR3: TGTGCCACCACATCTAGCGGAGGTTACAATGAGCAGTTCTTC. V and J are TRBV24-1 and TRBJ2-1; 7 bases map to TRBD2. The CDR3 covers 14 residues. CDR1 is KGHDR and CDR2 is SFDVKD in the germline V gene. V dropped 8 bases and J dropped 4; count of bases not matched to a gene: 7.

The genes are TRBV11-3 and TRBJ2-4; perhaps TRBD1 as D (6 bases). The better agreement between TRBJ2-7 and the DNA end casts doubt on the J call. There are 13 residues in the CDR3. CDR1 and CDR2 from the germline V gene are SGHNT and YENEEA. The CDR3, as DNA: TGTGCCAGCAGCCAAGGACAGAGCAACGAGCAGTACTTC. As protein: CASSQGQSNEQYF.

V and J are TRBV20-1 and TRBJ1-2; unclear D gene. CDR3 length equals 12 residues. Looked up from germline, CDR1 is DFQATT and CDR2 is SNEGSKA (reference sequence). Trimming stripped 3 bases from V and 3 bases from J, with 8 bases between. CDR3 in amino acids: CSASDLHYGYTF. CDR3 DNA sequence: TGCAGTGCTAGTGACCTTCACTATGGCTACACCTTC.

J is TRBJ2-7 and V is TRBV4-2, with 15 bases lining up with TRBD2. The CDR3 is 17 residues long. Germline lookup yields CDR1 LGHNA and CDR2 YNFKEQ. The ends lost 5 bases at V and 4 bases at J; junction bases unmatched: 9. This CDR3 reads CASSTGLAGGQLYEQYF. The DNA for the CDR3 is TGTGCCAGCAGCACCGGACTAGCGGGAGGGCAGCTTTACGAGCAGTACTTC.

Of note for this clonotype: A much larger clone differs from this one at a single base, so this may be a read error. The CDR3 protein is CSARDPLAGVYNEQCF. CDR3 nucleotide sequence: TGCAGTGCTAGAGACCCCCTAGCGGGGGTCTACAATGAGCAGTGCTTC. The chain couples TRBV20-1 to TRBJ2-1; 10 positions agree with TRBD2. The CDR3 is 16 amino acids. From germline, CDR1 is DFQATT and CDR2 SNEGSKA (reference sequence).

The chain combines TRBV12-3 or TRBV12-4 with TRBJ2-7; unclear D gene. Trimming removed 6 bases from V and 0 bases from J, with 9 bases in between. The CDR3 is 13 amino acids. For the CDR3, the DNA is TGTGCCAGCAGCCCTCTACCCTCCTACGAGCAGTACTTC. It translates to CASSPLPSYEQYF.

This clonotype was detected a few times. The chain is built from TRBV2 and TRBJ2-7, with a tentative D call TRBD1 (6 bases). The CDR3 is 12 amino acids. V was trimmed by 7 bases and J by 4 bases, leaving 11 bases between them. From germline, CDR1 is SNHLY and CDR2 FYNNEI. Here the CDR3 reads CASKLQGYEQYF. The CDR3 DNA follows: TGTGCCAGCAAGCTACAGGGTTACGAGCAGTACTTC. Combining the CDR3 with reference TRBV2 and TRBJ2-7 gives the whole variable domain EPEVTQTPSHQVTQMGQEVILRCVPISNHLYFYWYRQILGQKVEFLVSFYNNEISEKSEIFDDQFSVERPDGSNFTLKIRSTKLEDSAMYFCASKLQGYEQYFGPGTRLTVT.

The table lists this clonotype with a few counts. The chain's CDR3 is CASSFTSPIRQFF. The CDR3 DNA sequence: TGTGCCAGCAGCTTTACTAGTCCCATCCGTCAGTTCTTC. The chain links TRBV3-1 to TRBJ2-1, with D possibly TRBD2 on 5 matching bases. V lost 5 bases and J 13 bases, leaving 18 bases between the germline ends. This CDR3 region has 13 residues. Germline loops: CDR1 LGHDT, CDR2 YNNKEL (reference sequence).

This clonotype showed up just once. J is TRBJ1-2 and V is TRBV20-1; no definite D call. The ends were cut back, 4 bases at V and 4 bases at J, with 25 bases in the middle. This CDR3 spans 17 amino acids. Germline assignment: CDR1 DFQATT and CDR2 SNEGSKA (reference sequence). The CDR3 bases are TGCAGTGCTAATACCCCGGATGCGAGGGCCGGGGTCTATGGCTACACCTTC. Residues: CSANTPDARAGVYGYTF.